The 3 T cell receptor beta chains listed next were all sequenced from one sample in a study of primary melanoma T cells and metastatic recurrence. The assay was immunoSEQ multiplex PCR, and TCRdb's table has in-frame clones only and misses some. The sample shows approximately 210 clones, 88% of them seen only once. Sequenced material: melanoma tumor tissue. Receptors originate from a human donor with melanoma.

The chain joins TRBV7-1 to TRBJ1-6, with D uncertain. TRBV7-1 is an open reading frame, and its role is uncertain. Trimming left V 7 bases short and J 10 bases short, with 17 bases between. The CDR3 sequence is 14 residues long. The CDR3 region is CASTPGGLGSPLHF. The CDR3 coding sequence is TGTGCCAGCACCCCTGGCGGGTTAGGGTCACCCCTCCACTTT.

The V gene is TRBV19, the J gene TRBJ1-5, with unresolved D. Trimming left V 7 bases short and J 2 bases short, with 12 bases between. The CDR3 runs to 14 residues. Germline CDR1 reads LNHDA; CDR2 reads SQIVND (reference sequence). CDR3 in DNA: TGTGCCAGTACCACAACCTACGGCAATCAGCCCCAGCATTTT. Translated: CASTTTYGNQPQHF.

The V call is TRBV29-1, the J call TRBJ2-1; D possibly corresponds to TRBD2 (6 bases). Trimming left V 4 bases short and J 9 bases short, with 13 bases between. CDR1 and CDR2 (germline): SQVTM, ANQGSEA. CDR3 size: 12 residues. DNA of the CDR3: TGCAGCGTTGGGGTGGGAGGAGGTGAGCAGTTCTTC. This sequence encodes CSVGVGGGEQFF.